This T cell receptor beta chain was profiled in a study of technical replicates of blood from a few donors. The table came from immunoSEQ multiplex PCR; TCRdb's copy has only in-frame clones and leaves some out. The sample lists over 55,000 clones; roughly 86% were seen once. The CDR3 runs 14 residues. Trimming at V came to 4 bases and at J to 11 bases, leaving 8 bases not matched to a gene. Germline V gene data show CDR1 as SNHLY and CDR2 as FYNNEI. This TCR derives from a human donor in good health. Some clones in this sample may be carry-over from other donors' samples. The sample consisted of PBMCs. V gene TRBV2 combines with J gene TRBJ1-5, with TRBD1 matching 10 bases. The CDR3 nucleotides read TGTGCCAGCAGTGGGACAGGGGGTTACTTGTCCCAGCATTTT. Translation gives CASSGTGGYLSQHF.